This is a list of T cell receptor beta chains from one sample in a study of T cell responses to AZD1222 COVID-19 vaccine. The assay was immunoSEQ multiplex PCR, and TCRdb's table has in-frame clones only and misses some. The table has some 100,000 clones, about 83% seen once. The sample was peripheral blood, taken on day 0 of AZD1222 vaccination. These receptors all stem from an adult in good health. CDR3s include the opening cysteine and the closing phenylalanine or tryptophan. Fields, in order: CDR3 length, D gene, V gene, clone size, J gene, CDR3 DNA, CDR3 protein. The D gene is left open where the match is weak. Some rows mark clone size as missing; the rest say once, few, many or name a class of expanded clone.

CDR3 length: 14; D gene: .; V gene: TRBV11-3; clone size: .; J gene: TRBJ2-2; CDR3 DNA: TGTGCCAGCAGCCCCGGACCGAACACCGGGGAGCTGTTTTTT; CDR3 protein: CASSPGPNTGELFF
CDR3 length: 14; D gene: TRBD2; V gene: TRBV11-3; clone size: .; J gene: TRBJ2-2; CDR3 DNA: TGTGCCAGCCGGGCGGGGGAGTACACCGGGGAGCTGTTTTTT; CDR3 protein: CASRAGEYTGELFF
CDR3 length: 15; D gene: TRBD2; V gene: TRBV5-5; clone size: .; J gene: TRBJ2-2; CDR3 DNA: TGTGCCAGCAGCTGGGAGGGATTGAACACCGGGGAGCTGTTTTTT; CDR3 protein: CASSWEGLNTGELFF
CDR3 length: 14; D gene: TRBD1; V gene: TRBV2; clone size: few; J gene: TRBJ1-2; CDR3 DNA: TGTGCCAGCAGTGAGGACAGGGGAAACTATGGCTACACCTTC; CDR3 protein: CASSEDRGNYGYTF
CDR3 length: 17; D gene: TRBD1; V gene: TRBV5-1; clone size: .; J gene: TRBJ2-2; CDR3 DNA: TGCGCCAGCAGCTTGGAGCCGGGACAGGGGGCAACCGGGGAGCTGTTTTTT; CDR3 protein: CASSLEPGQGATGELFF
CDR3 length: 16; D gene: .; V gene: TRBV7-6; clone size: .; J gene: TRBJ1-6; CDR3 DNA: TGTGCCAGCAGCCTGCGACAGGCGGATTTCAATTCACCCCTCCACTTT; CDR3 protein: CASSLRQADFNSPLHF
CDR3 length: 14; D gene: .; V gene: TRBV24-1; clone size: .; J gene: TRBJ1-5; CDR3 DNA: TGTGCCACCAGTCAGGCGGGTCGCAATCAGCCCCAGCATTTT; CDR3 protein: CATSQAGRNQPQHF
CDR3 length: 16; D gene: TRBD1; V gene: TRBV19; clone size: .; J gene: TRBJ1-2; CDR3 DNA: TGTGCCAGTAGGACAGGGTTAACAGGGGCCGGCGCTGGCTACACCTTC; CDR3 protein: CASRTGLTGAGAGYTF
CDR3 length: 14; D gene: .; V gene: TRBV4-2; clone size: .; J gene: TRBJ2-5; CDR3 DNA: TGTGCCAGCAGCCAAGGAGGGCAGCAAGAGACCCAGTACTTC; CDR3 protein: CASSQGGQQETQYF
CDR3 length: 15; D gene: TRBD1; V gene: TRBV19; clone size: .; J gene: TRBJ1-4; CDR3 DNA: TGTGCCAGTACCGCCGTTGGGACAGTAAATGAAAAACTGTTTTTT; CDR3 protein: CASTAVGTVNEKLFF
CDR3 length: 14; D gene: TRBD2; V gene: TRBV30; clone size: .; J gene: TRBJ2-1; CDR3 DNA: TGTGCCTGGAGTGCGTCTAGCGGGGGCAATGAGCAGTTCTTC; CDR3 protein: CAWSASSGGNEQFF
CDR3 length: 15; D gene: TRBD1; V gene: TRBV5-1; clone size: .; J gene: TRBJ2-3; CDR3 DNA: TGCGCCAGCAGCTTGGAGGGACAGGGAGGGGATACGCAGTATTTT; CDR3 protein: CASSLEGQGGDTQYF
CDR3 length: 15; D gene: .; V gene: TRBV7-2; clone size: .; J gene: TRBJ1-1; CDR3 DNA: TGTGCCAGCAGCTTTGCGGGGGCTTATAATTCTGAAGCTTTCTTT; CDR3 protein: CASSFAGAYNSEAFF
CDR3 length: 14; D gene: .; V gene: TRBV30; clone size: .; J gene: TRBJ1-2; CDR3 DNA: TGTGCCTGGAGTGTTAGGGGGGCTGATGGCGGCTACACCTTC; CDR3 protein: CAWSVRGADGGYTF
CDR3 length: 15; D gene: TRBD2; V gene: TRBV28; clone size: once; J gene: TRBJ2-7; CDR3 DNA: TGTGCCAGCAGTGTAAGCGGGGGGGCGATTAACGAGCAGTACTTC; CDR3 protein: CASSVSGGAINEQYF
CDR3 length: 11; D gene: .; V gene: TRBV28; clone size: few; J gene: TRBJ1-1; CDR3 DNA: TGTGCCAGCAGGAAGGATACCGAAGCTTTCTTT; CDR3 protein: CASRKDTEAFF
CDR3 length: 13; D gene: .; V gene: TRBV19; clone size: .; J gene: TRBJ1-1; CDR3 DNA: TGTGCCAGTAGTAGGAGCCGGGACACTGAAGCTTTCTTT; CDR3 protein: CASSRSRDTEAFF
CDR3 length: 18; D gene: TRBD2; V gene: TRBV7-8; clone size: .; J gene: TRBJ2-2; CDR3 DNA: TGTGCCAGCAGCGACTCTAGCGGGGGGGCCGATGACACCGGGGAGCTGTTTTTT; CDR3 protein: CASSDSSGGADDTGELFF
CDR3 length: 15; D gene: .; V gene: TRBV4-3; clone size: once; J gene: TRBJ1-2; CDR3 DNA: TGCGCCAGCAGCCAAAGGATTGAGGGGGTGGGTGGCTACACCTTC; CDR3 protein: CASSQRIEGVGGYTF
CDR3 length: 16; D gene: .; V gene: TRBV7-2; clone size: .; J gene: TRBJ1-4; CDR3 DNA: TGTGCCAGCAGCTTCGCCCATACAGGGCTGACGGGAAAACTGTTTTTT; CDR3 protein: CASSFAHTGLTGKLFF
CDR3 length: 14; D gene: .; V gene: TRBV24-1; clone size: .; J gene: TRBJ1-5; CDR3 DNA: TGTGCCACCAGTGATTGGGGGCCGAGTCAGCCCCAGCATTTT; CDR3 protein: CATSDWGPSQPQHF
CDR3 length: 15; D gene: .; V gene: TRBV4-3; clone size: .; J gene: TRBJ1-1; CDR3 DNA: TGCGCCAGCAGCCAAGATCGACCGACAACGTCTGAAGCTTTCTTT; CDR3 protein: CASSQDRPTTSEAFF
CDR3 length: 16; D gene: .; V gene: TRBV5-1; clone size: .; J gene: TRBJ2-3; CDR3 DNA: TGCGCCAGCAGCTTGGTCATATCCGGGCGCACAGATACGCAGTATTTT; CDR3 protein: CASSLVISGRTDTQYF
CDR3 length: 13; D gene: TRBD1; V gene: TRBV10-2; clone size: .; J gene: TRBJ2-3; CDR3 DNA: TGCGCCAGTGGGACAGGGGGCACAGATACGCAGTATTTT; CDR3 protein: CASGTGGTDTQYF
CDR3 length: 15; D gene: TRBD2; V gene: TRBV28; clone size: .; J gene: TRBJ2-7; CDR3 DNA: TGTGCCAGCAGCGCGACTAGCGGGGGAATCTACGAGCAGTACTTC; CDR3 protein: CASSATSGGIYEQYF
CDR3 length: 16; D gene: TRBD1; V gene: TRBV5-4; clone size: few; J gene: TRBJ1-1; CDR3 DNA: TGTGCCAGCAGAAAGGGGACAGGGGGGAGTCGAACTGAAGCTTTCTTT; CDR3 protein: CASRKGTGGSRTEAFF
CDR3 length: 15; D gene: TRBD2; V gene: TRBV5-1; clone size: .; J gene: TRBJ2-5; CDR3 DNA: TGCGCCAGCAGCTTGGATCTAGCGGCCCAAGAGACCCAGTACTTC; CDR3 protein: CASSLDLAAQETQYF
CDR3 length: 13; D gene: .; V gene: TRBV7-9; clone size: once; J gene: TRBJ1-1; CDR3 DNA: TGTGCCAGCAGCAGACAAGTGAACACTGAAGCTTTCTTT; CDR3 protein: CASSRQVNTEAFF
CDR3 length: 15; D gene: .; V gene: TRBV2; clone size: .; J gene: TRBJ1-5; CDR3 DNA: TGTGCCAGCAGTCGTAGGAACGCCCCAAATCAGCCCCAGCATTTT; CDR3 protein: CASSRRNAPNQPQHF
CDR3 length: 16; D gene: TRBD1; V gene: TRBV2; clone size: .; J gene: TRBJ1-6; CDR3 DNA: TGTGCCAGCAGCACAGGACAGGGAACCTATAATTCACCCCTCCACTTT; CDR3 protein: CASSTGQGTYNSPLHF
CDR3 length: 13; D gene: .; V gene: TRBV5-1; clone size: few; J gene: TRBJ1-1; CDR3 DNA: TGCGCCAGCAGCTTGGTACCGGTTAGTGAAGCTTTCTTT; CDR3 protein: CASSLVPVSEAFF
CDR3 length: 18; D gene: .; V gene: TRBV7-9; clone size: .; J gene: TRBJ2-6; CDR3 DNA: TGTGCCAGCAGCTTAGATGGGCGGACTCCCTCTGGGGCCAACGTCCTGACTTTC; CDR3 protein: CASSLDGRTPSGANVLTF
CDR3 length: 16; D gene: TRBD1; V gene: TRBV28; clone size: .; J gene: TRBJ1-1; CDR3 DNA: TGTGCCAGCAGTTCCCCCTTGGGGACAGGGCGAAGTGAAGCTTTCTTT; CDR3 protein: CASSSPLGTGRSEAFF
CDR3 length: 15; D gene: .; V gene: TRBV5-6; clone size: .; J gene: TRBJ2-5; CDR3 DNA: TGTGCCAGCAGTCTACCAGGAGCGGACCAAGAGACCCAGTACTTC; CDR3 protein: CASSLPGADQETQYF
CDR3 length: 15; D gene: TRBD1; V gene: TRBV19; clone size: .; J gene: TRBJ1-2; CDR3 DNA: TGTGCCAGTAGTTGGACTACAGGGGACCACTATGGCTACACCTTC; CDR3 protein: CASSWTTGDHYGYTF
CDR3 length: 15; D gene: .; V gene: TRBV19; clone size: .; J gene: TRBJ1-5; CDR3 DNA: TGTGCCAGTAGTATAATAGGAGGGACCAATCAGCCCCAGCATTTT; CDR3 protein: CASSIIGGTNQPQHF
CDR3 length: 13; D gene: .; V gene: TRBV21-1; clone size: .; J gene: TRBJ2-4; CDR3 DNA: TGTGCCCTTGTTCCCGATGGATCGGACATTCAGTACTTC; CDR3 protein: CALVPDGSDIQYF
CDR3 length: 13; D gene: .; V gene: TRBV27; clone size: .; J gene: TRBJ1-6; CDR3 DNA: TGTGCCAGCAGTGCAGGGCTAGTCTCACCCCTCCACTTT; CDR3 protein: CASSAGLVSPLHF
CDR3 length: 14; D gene: .; V gene: TRBV4-1; clone size: .; J gene: TRBJ2-5; CDR3 DNA: TGCGCCAGCAGCCAAGCTATCGTCCAAGAGACCCAGTACTTC; CDR3 protein: CASSQAIVQETQYF
CDR3 length: 14; D gene: TRBD2; V gene: TRBV5-5; clone size: .; J gene: TRBJ2-5; CDR3 DNA: TGTGCCAGCTCGGCAAGCGGGGGCCAAGAGACCCAGTACTTC; CDR3 protein: CASSASGGQETQYF
CDR3 length: 15; D gene: .; V gene: TRBV2; clone size: .; J gene: TRBJ1-4; CDR3 DNA: TGTGCCAGCAGTGTTATAGCTGCTGAGGGGAGGGGACTGTTTTTT; CDR3 protein: CASSVIAAEGRGLFF
CDR3 length: 14; D gene: .; V gene: TRBV7-2; clone size: .; J gene: TRBJ1-2; CDR3 DNA: TGTGCCAGCAGCAACCGGGATCTTCTCTATGGCTACACCTTC; CDR3 protein: CASSNRDLLYGYTF
CDR3 length: 11; D gene: .; V gene: TRBV12-3/TRBV12-4; clone size: once; J gene: TRBJ1-1; CDR3 DNA: TGTGCCAGCAGCCTGAAGACTGAAGCTTTCTTT; CDR3 protein: CASSLKTEAFF
CDR3 length: 20; D gene: .; V gene: TRBV7-8; clone size: .; J gene: TRBJ1-5; CDR3 DNA: TGTGCCAGCAGCCCCATCTCACCCATGCCCGGTGGTTATAGCAATCAGCCCCAGCATTTT; CDR3 protein: CASSPISPMPGGYSNQPQHF
CDR3 length: 15; D gene: TRBD2; V gene: TRBV25-1; clone size: .; J gene: TRBJ2-3; CDR3 DNA: TGTGCCAGCGCAGAGCGGGGGGCTAGCACAGATACGCAGTATTTT; CDR3 protein: CASAERGASTDTQYF
CDR3 length: 15; D gene: .; V gene: TRBV3-1/TRBV3-2; clone size: .; J gene: TRBJ1-2; CDR3 DNA: TGTGCCAGCAGCCAAGTTTCGGCAGGGCGGTATGGCTACACCTTC; CDR3 protein: CASSQVSAGRYGYTF
CDR3 length: 16; D gene: TRBD2; V gene: TRBV7-2; clone size: .; J gene: TRBJ2-1; CDR3 DNA: TGTGCCAGCAGCCTCTTAGCGGGGGGCACCTACAATGAGCAGTTCTTC; CDR3 protein: CASSLLAGGTYNEQFF
CDR3 length: 16; D gene: .; V gene: TRBV25-1; clone size: .; J gene: TRBJ1-2; CDR3 DNA: TGTGCCAGCAGTGGGCAGGGTTGGGAAGGAAACTATGGCTACACCTTC; CDR3 protein: CASSGQGWEGNYGYTF
CDR3 length: 14; D gene: .; V gene: TRBV5-1; clone size: once; J gene: TRBJ1-2; CDR3 DNA: TGCGCCAGCAGCTTGGGAGGGGACACCTATGGCTACACCTTC; CDR3 protein: CASSLGGDTYGYTF
CDR3 length: 13; D gene: .; V gene: TRBV9; clone size: .; J gene: TRBJ1-1; CDR3 DNA: TGTGCCAGCAGCGTAGCCGGTGACACTGAAGCTTTCTTT; CDR3 protein: CASSVAGDTEAFF
CDR3 length: 15; D gene: .; V gene: TRBV7-9; clone size: .; J gene: TRBJ2-7; CDR3 DNA: TGTGCCAGCAGCTTAATCTCAGGAAGAGCTGACGAGCAGTACTTC; CDR3 protein: CASSLISGRADEQYF
CDR3 length: 14; D gene: .; V gene: TRBV7-6; clone size: .; J gene: TRBJ1-4; CDR3 DNA: TGTGCCAGCAGCCCGACAGGAAGAAATGAAAAACTGTTTTTT; CDR3 protein: CASSPTGRNEKLFF